This T cell receptor beta chain comes out of a study of shared T cell receptors in the human thymus. Data came from immunoSEQ multiplex PCR; TCRdb stores just in-frame clones and leaves some out. The table includes 500,000 to 850,000 clones, about 89% detected once. The germline V gene has CDR1 ENHRY and CDR2 SYGVKD. Trimming pared 11 bases from V and 0 bases from J, leaving 12 bases between. The CDR3 length is 13 residues. These data were also reused for a study on human thymus T cells. That investigation notes: Those donating were healthy Finnish infants in corrective surgery for congenital heart defects. Repertoires from thymus and blood appeared to show biased V and J gene usage. A high degree of thymic repertoire overlap among unrelated individuals was reported in related research.

The TCR was taken from a boy less than two years old with a congenital heart defect. What was sequenced was thymocytes. The V gene is TRBV10-3, the J gene TRBJ2-3; TRBD1 might be the D (5 bases). CDR3 sequence reads: CASDQGSTDTQYF. CDR3 nucleotide sequence: TGTGCCTCCGACCAGGGAAGCACAGATACGCAGTATTTT.